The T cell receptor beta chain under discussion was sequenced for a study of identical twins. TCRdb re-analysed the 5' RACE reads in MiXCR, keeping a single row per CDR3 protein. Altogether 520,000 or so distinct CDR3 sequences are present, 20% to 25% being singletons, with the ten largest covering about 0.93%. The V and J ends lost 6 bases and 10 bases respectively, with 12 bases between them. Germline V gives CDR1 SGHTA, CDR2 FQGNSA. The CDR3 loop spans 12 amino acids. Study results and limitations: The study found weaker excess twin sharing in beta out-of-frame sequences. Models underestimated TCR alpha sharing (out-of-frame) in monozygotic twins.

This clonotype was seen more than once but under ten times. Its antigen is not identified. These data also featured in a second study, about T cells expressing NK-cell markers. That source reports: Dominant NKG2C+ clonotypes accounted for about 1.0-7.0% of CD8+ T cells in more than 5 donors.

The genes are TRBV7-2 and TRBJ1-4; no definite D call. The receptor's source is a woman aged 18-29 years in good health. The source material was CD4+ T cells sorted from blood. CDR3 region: CASRNAVGKLFF. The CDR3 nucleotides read TGTGCCAGCAGAAATGCTGTGGGAAAACTGTTTTTT.